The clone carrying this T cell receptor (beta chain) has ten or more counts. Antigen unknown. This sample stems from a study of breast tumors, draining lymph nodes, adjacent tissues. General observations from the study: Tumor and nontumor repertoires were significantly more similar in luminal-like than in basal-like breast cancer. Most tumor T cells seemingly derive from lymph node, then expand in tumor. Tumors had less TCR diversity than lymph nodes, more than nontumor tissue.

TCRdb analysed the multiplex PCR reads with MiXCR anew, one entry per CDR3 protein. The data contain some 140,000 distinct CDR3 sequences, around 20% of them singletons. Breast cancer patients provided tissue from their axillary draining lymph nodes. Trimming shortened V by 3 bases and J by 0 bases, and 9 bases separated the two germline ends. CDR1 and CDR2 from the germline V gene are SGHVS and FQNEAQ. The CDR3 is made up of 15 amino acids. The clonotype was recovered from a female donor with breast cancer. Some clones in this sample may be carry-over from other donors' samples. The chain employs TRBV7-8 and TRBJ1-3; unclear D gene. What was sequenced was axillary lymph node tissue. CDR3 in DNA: TGTGCCAGCAGCTTCGGGCTTAACTCTGGAAACACCATATATTTT. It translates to CASSFGLNSGNTIYF.